The next 14 T cell receptor beta chains were all read from a single sample in a study of tumor-infiltrating lymphocytes in localized non-small cell lung cancer (dated by TCRdb to the early 2020s). Receptor amplification or capture employed the immunoSEQ multiplex PCR assay. TCRdb holds this immuneACCESS table with in-frame rearrangements only. Some clones are missing; in checked studies, unresolved V genes explain under half, and the rest has no known cause. This sample has 12,000 or so clones in its table, and 84% of those were observed once. The ten largest clones represent around 7.9% of the sample. The sequenced sample was lung tumor tissue. These receptors were taken from a human donor with non-small cell lung cancer.

This clone has only a few counts. The genes are TRBV7-9 and TRBJ1-2, with no clear D. The CDR3 covers 14 residues. V lost 2 bases, J lost 7 bases, and 14 bases lay in between. Germline V lookup: CDR1 SEHNR, CDR2 FQNEAQ (reference sequence). The CDR3 DNA follows: TGTGCCAGCAGCTTATCTCCGGGCTCCTTTGGCTACACCTTC. It is translated as CASSLSPGSFGYTF.

The V and J genes are TRBV7-2 and TRBJ2-7, with 7 bases fitting TRBD1. The CDR3 loop spans 15 amino acids. Germline V CDR1 and CDR2: SGHTA, FQGNSA. V was clipped by 0 bases and J by 2 bases; unmatched bases: 4. The CDR3 sequence is CASSLAAGGTYEQYF. CDR3 in DNA: TGTGCCAGCAGCTTAGCAGCAGGGGGTACCTACGAGCAGTACTTC.

The chain links TRBV30 to TRBJ2-7; TRBD1 agrees at 9 bases. The germline gives CDR1 GTSNPN, CDR2 SVGIG (reference sequence). V gave up 0 bases and J gave up 5 bases; unmatched junction bases: 5. This CDR3 is 14 amino acids long. The chain's CDR3 is CAWSVGQGIHEQYF. As DNA, the CDR3 is TGTGCCTGGAGTGTCGGACAGGGGATCCACGAGCAGTACTTC.

The chain is built from TRBV28 and TRBJ2-7, with D maybe TRBD2 (5 bases). The CDR3 spans 15 residues. Trimming left V 6 bases short and J 5 bases short, with 20 bases between. The germline CDR1 and CDR2 sequences are MDHEN and SYDVKM. The CDR3 is CASSPQLAGSHEQYF. Written as DNA, the CDR3 is TGTGCCAGCAGCCCCCAGCTAGCCGGTTCCCACGAGCAGTACTTC.

The V call is TRBV5-4, the J call TRBJ2-5; maybe TRBD1 (5 bases). Germline CDR1 SGHNT, CDR2 YYREEE (reference sequence). The length of the CDR3 is 15 residues. V shed 0 bases and J shed 0 bases, with 9 bases lying between them. The CDR3 here is CASSLDVGHQETQYF. The DNA of the CDR3 is TGTGCCAGCAGCTTGGACGTGGGGCACCAAGAGACCCAGTACTTC.

The chain uses TRBV19 and TRBJ2-3; D remains ambiguous. CDR3 size: 15 residues. Trimming pared 4 bases from V and 0 bases from J, leaving 11 bases between. Germline V gene data show CDR1 as LNHDA and CDR2 as SQIVND (reference sequence). For the CDR3, the DNA is TGTGCCAGTAGTACCACCCTACCTAGCACAGATACGCAGTATTTT. It encodes CASSTTLPSTDTQYF.

V is TRBV7-8 and J is TRBJ1-1; 7 bases are a match to TRBD1. CDR3 length: 14 residues. Trimming removed 1 base from V and 3 bases from J; junction bases left unmatched: 2. Germline V gene lookup returns CDR1 SGHVS and CDR2 FQNEAQ. The CDR3 spells CASSLGQGDTEAFF. CDR3 nucleotides: TGTGCCAGCAGCTTAGGACAGGGAGACACTGAAGCTTTCTTT.

The J gene is TRBJ2-5, the V gene TRBV4-3, with TRBD2 matching over 15 bases. Germline loops: CDR1 LGHNA, CDR2 YSLEER. J was trimmed by 5 bases and V by 6 bases; bases with no gene match: 4. The CDR3 sequence is 15 residues long. CDR3 protein: CASSGLAGGRETQYF. The CDR3 nucleotides read TGCGCCAGCAGTGGACTAGCGGGGGGGCGGGAGACCCAGTACTTC.

J is TRBJ2-7 and V is TRBV6-6, with 8 nucleotides matching TRBD2. Germline assignment: CDR1 MNHNY and CDR2 SVGAGI (reference sequence). Trimming removed 6 bases from V and 5 bases from J; junction bases left unmatched: 9. This CDR3 is built from 14 residues. The CDR3: CASSLAGQGHEQYF. The DNA for the CDR3 is TGTGCCAGCAGCTTAGCGGGACAAGGCCACGAGCAGTACTTC.

The rearrangement joins TRBV6-5 to TRBJ1-2; D remains ambiguous. CDR1 is MNHEY and CDR2 is SVGAGI in the germline V gene. The CDR3 length is 13 residues. The V end was cut by 2 bases, the J end by 2 bases, with 6 bases between. CDR3 DNA sequence: TGTGCCAGCAGTTACAGGGAAAACTATGGCTACACCTTC. Translation: CASSYRENYGYTF.

The chain carries TRBV10-3 and TRBJ2-1, with TRBD2 matching over 10 bases. J lost 13 bases, V lost 4 bases, and 10 bases had no gene match. Germline V gene data show CDR1 as ENHRY and CDR2 as SYGVKD. This CDR3 has 14 residues. CDR3 loop: CAISVLEREGQQFF. The CDR3 coding sequence is TGTGCCATCAGTGTCCTTGAGCGGGAGGGTCAACAGTTCTTC.

This chain connects TRBV11-2 to TRBJ2-3; the match to TRBD2 covers 11 bases. J lost 2 bases, V lost 5 bases, and 6 bases had no gene match. Germline loops: CDR1 SGHAT, CDR2 FQNNGV. CDR3 length equals 16 residues. CDR3 nucleotide sequence: TGTGCCAGCAGCCCTTCTAGCGGGGGGATCACAGATACGCAGTATTTT. Its translation: CASSPSSGGITDTQYF.

The chain is built from TRBV10-3 and TRBJ2-7, with TRBD2 matching over 12 bases. Losses at the gene ends were 2 bases for V and 1 base for J; bases not matched to a gene: 0. The germline gives CDR1 ENHRY, CDR2 SYGVKD. The CDR3 contains 15 residues. CDR3 nucleotides: TGTGCCATCAGTGAGGGGACTAGCGGGTCCTACGAGCAGTACTTC. Protein sequence: CAISEGTSGSYEQYF.

J is TRBJ1-6 and V is TRBV2, with D unclear. V was trimmed by 7 bases and J by 9 bases, leaving 16 bases between them. Germline V gives CDR1 SNHLY, CDR2 FYNNEI. The CDR3 has 14 residues. The DNA for the CDR3 is TGTGCCAGCAACTCACGGGATCTTGGTTCACCCCTCCACTTT. Its protein product is CASNSRDLGSPLHF.